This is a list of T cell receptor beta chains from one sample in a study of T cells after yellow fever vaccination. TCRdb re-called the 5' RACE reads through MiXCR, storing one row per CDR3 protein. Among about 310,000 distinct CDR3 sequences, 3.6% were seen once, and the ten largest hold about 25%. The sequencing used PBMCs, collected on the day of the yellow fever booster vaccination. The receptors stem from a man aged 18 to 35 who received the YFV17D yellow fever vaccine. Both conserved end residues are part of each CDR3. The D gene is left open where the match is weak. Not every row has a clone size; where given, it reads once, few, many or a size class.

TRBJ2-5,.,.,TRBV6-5,CASRGETQYF,TGTGCCAGCCGTGGGGAGACCCAGTACTTC
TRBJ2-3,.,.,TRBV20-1,CSANGGLVITDTQYF,TGCAGTGCTAATGGGGGCCTAGTAATCACAGATACGCAGTATTTT
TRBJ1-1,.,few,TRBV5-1,CASSFEVRRGAEAFF,TGCGCCAGCAGCTTTGAAGTCCGGCGGGGGGCTGAAGCTTTCTTT
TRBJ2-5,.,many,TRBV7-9,CASSLGGSDQETQYF,TGTGCCAGCAGCTTAGGTGGCAGCGACCAAGAGACCCAGTACTTC
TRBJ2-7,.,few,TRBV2,CASSGGGPYEQYF,TGTGCCAGCAGTGGGGGGGGCCCCTACGAGCAGTACTTC
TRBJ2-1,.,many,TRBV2,CAFNSRSSYNEQFF,TGTGCCTTCAACTCCAGGAGCTCCTACAATGAGCAGTTCTTC
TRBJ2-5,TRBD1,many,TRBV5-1,CASSLQGAETQYF,TGCGCCAGCAGCTTGCAGGGGGCAGAGACCCAGTACTTC
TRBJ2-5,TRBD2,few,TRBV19,CASSMTSGRETQYF,TGTGCCAGTAGCATGACTAGCGGTCGAGAGACCCAGTACTTC
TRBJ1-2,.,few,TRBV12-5,CASGFSGNYGYTF,TGTGCTAGTGGTTTCTCTGGGAACTATGGCTACACCTTC
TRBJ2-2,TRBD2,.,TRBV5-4,CASEGLAGPNTGELFF,TGTGCCAGCGAGGGACTAGCGGGGCCCAACACCGGGGAGCTGTTTTTT
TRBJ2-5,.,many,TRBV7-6,CASSSNLRETQYF,TGTGCCAGCAGCTCCAATCTAAGGGAGACCCAGTACTTC
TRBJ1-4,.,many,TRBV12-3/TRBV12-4,CASRLQGVGEKLFF,TGTGCCAGCAGGCTCCAGGGTGTTGGTGAAAAACTGTTTTTT
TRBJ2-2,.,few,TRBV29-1,CSVDGQNTGELFF,TGCAGCGTTGATGGGCAGAACACCGGGGAGCTGTTTTTT
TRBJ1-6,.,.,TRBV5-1,CASSSDTAYNSPLHF,TGCGCCAGCAGCTCCGACACTGCCTATAATTCACCCCTCCACTTT
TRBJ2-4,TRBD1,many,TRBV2,CASGGTGRDIQYF,TGTGCCAGCGGGGGGACAGGGAGGGACATTCAGTACTTC
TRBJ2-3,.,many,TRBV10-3,CAIRKTDTQYF,TGTGCCATCAGAAAAACAGATACGCAGTATTTT
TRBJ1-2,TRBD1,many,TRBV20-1,CSATKGRGQGGYTF,TGCAGTGCTACCAAGGGGAGGGGGCAAGGTGGCTACACCTTC
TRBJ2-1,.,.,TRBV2,CASTPPGGASDQFF,TGTGCCAGCACCCCCCCTGGAGGGGCGTCAGATCAGTTCTTC
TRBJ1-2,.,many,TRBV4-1,CASSQDRYGYTF,TGCGCCAGCAGCCAAGATCGCTATGGCTACACCTTC
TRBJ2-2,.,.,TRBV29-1,CSVGVGVGTGELFF,TGCAGCGTTGGAGTCGGGGTAGGGACCGGGGAGCTGTTTTTT
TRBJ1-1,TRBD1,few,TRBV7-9,CASSLSRGGNTEAFF,TGTGCCAGCAGCTTAAGCAGGGGGGGGAACACTGAAGCTTTCTTT
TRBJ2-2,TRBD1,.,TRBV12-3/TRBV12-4,CASRNSGGWTGELFF,TGTGCCAGCAGGAATTCAGGGGGTTGGACCGGGGAGCTGTTTTTT
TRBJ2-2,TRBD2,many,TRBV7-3,CASSLTARGGTDTGELFF,TGTGCCAGCAGCTTGACGGCGCGGGGGGGCACGGACACCGGGGAGCTGTTTTTT
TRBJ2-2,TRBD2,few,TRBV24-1,CATSDWGGANTGELFF,TGTGCCACCAGTGACTGGGGGGGGGCGAACACCGGGGAGCTGTTTTTT
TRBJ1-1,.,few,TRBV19,CASRVPGGTEAFF,TGTGCCAGTAGGGTACCCGGGGGAACTGAAGCTTTCTTT
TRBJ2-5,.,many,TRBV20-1,CSAREIQETQYF,TGCAGTGCTAGAGAAATACAAGAGACCCAGTACTTC
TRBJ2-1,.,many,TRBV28,CASSPAEEQFF,TGTGCCAGCAGCCCGGCGGAGGAGCAGTTCTTC
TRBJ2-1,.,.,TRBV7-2,CASNPGLGHNEQFF,TGTGCCAGCAACCCCGGGCTGGGACACAATGAGCAGTTCTTC
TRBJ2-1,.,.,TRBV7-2,CASSAGGTYNEQFF,TGTGCCAGCAGCGCAGGGGGGACCTACAATGAGCAGTTCTTC
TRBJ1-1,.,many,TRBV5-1,CASSWGGRGNTEAFF,TGCGCCAGCAGCTGGGGGGGCAGGGGGAACACTGAAGCTTTCTTT
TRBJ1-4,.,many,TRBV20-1,CSATPGALAGEKLFF,TGCAGTGCCACTCCCGGGGCACTCGCCGGTGAAAAACTGTTTTTT
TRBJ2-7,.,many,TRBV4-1,CASSQEPAYSYEQYF,TGCGCCAGCAGCCAAGAGCCGGCCTACTCCTACGAGCAGTACTTC
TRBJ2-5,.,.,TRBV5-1,CASSLDVSQETQYF,TGCGCCAGCAGCTTGGACGTTTCCCAAGAGACCCAGTACTTC
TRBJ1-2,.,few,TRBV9,CASSVGQGRGSYGYTF,TGTGCCAGCAGCGTAGGTCAGGGGAGGGGAAGCTATGGCTACACCTTC
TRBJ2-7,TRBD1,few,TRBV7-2,CASSARQGAYEQYF,TGTGCCAGCAGCGCCCGACAGGGGGCCTACGAGCAGTACTTC
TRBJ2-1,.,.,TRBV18,CASSLQGGGEQFF,TGTGCCAGCTCACTCCAGGGAGGAGGCGAGCAGTTCTTC
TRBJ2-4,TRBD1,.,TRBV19,CASSIDRGNIQYF,TGTGCCAGTAGTATAGACAGGGGGAACATTCAGTACTTC